A single sample is the source of the 19 T cell receptor beta chains below, sequenced in a study of shared clonotypes between healthy human individuals. Using immunoSEQ multiplex PCR, the repertoire was profiled, and TCRdb retains in-frame clones only, with some absent. The sample lists about 2 million clones, over 85% occurring once. The sequenced material came from naive CD4+ T cells sorted from blood. Subset noted: CD45RA+ positively selected. The receptors originated from a man aged 18 to 29 in good health.

The J gene is TRBJ1-5, the V gene TRBV6-6; no reliable D call. Germline CDR1 reads MNHNY; CDR2 reads SVGAGI (reference sequence). The CDR3 consists of 15 residues. Trimming stripped 2 bases from V and 2 bases from J, with 10 bases between. The chain's CDR3 is CASSYMVDGNQPQHF. The CDR3 bases are TGTGCCAGCAGTTACATGGTCGATGGCAATCAGCCCCAGCATTTT.

The rearrangement joins TRBV6-4 to TRBJ2-7, with 8 bases lining up with TRBD1. This CDR3 contains 15 residues. V shed 5 bases, J shed 7 bases, and the junction held 13 bases outside the gene matches. Germline loops: CDR1 MRHNA, CDR2 SNTAGT. DNA for the CDR3: TGTGCCAGCAGTCAACTATTGGACAGGGTGAGGGAGCAGTACTTC. Amino acids: CASSQLLDRVREQYF.

This chain links TRBV2 with TRBJ2-5; D possibly corresponds to TRBD1 (6 bases). CDR1 and CDR2 (germline): SNHLY, FYNNEI. The CDR3 is 12 amino acids. The ends were cut back, 8 bases at V and 5 bases at J, with 12 bases in the middle. The CDR3 DNA reads TGTGCCAGCTCCCGGGACATGGAGACCCAGTACTTC. This gives the protein CASSRDMETQYF. Together with reference TRBV2 and TRBJ2-5, the CDR3 gives the full variable domain: EPEVTQTPSHQVTQMGQEVILRCVPISNHLYFYWYRQILGQKVEFLVSFYNNEISEKSEIFDDQFSVERPDGSNFTLKIRSTKLEDSAMYFCASSRDMETQYFGPGTRLLVL.

Regarding this clone: The same CDR3 is also encoded by other DNA sequences in this sample. The chain couples TRBV10-3 to TRBJ1-5; D remains ambiguous. CDR3 length equals 14 residues. CDR1 is ENHRY, CDR2 SYGVKD, per germline. The germline V and J ends were trimmed by 0 bases and 7 bases, with 10 bases remaining between them. The chain's CDR3 is CAISESGASQPQHF. CDR3 sequence (DNA): TGTGCCATCAGTGAGTCTGGAGCGTCCCAGCCCCAGCATTTT.

This clone was counted between two and nine times. V usage is TRBV2 and J usage is TRBJ2-2; no firm D call. Germline V gene lookup returns CDR1 SNHLY and CDR2 FYNNEI. CDR3 length equals 15 residues. V shed 6 bases and J shed 0 bases, with 11 bases lying between them. The CDR3 coding sequence is TGTGCCAGCAGGTCAGATATTACGAACACCGGGGAGCTGTTTTTT. It encodes CASRSDITNTGELFF.

The J gene is TRBJ2-3, the V gene TRBV29-1; no clear D. With 5 bases removed from V and 2 bases from J, the gap between germline ends came to 14 bases. The CDR3 spans 14 residues. Germline CDR1 SQVTM, CDR2 ANQGSEA. For the CDR3, the DNA is TGCAGCGTTTTGACACCTTCCCACACAGATACGCAGTATTTT. Its translation is CSVLTPSHTDTQYF.

This clone was recorded only once. Other nucleotide sequences from this sample produce the same CDR3. The chain recombines TRBV18 with TRBJ1-4, with 7 bases identical to TRBD1. The junction had 4 bases not matched to a gene; V was cut back by 6 bases and J by 6 bases. From germline, CDR1 is KGHSH and CDR2 LQKENI. The CDR3 has 13 amino acids. CDR3 sequence reads: CASSPGQDEKLFF. In DNA, the CDR3 is TGTGCCAGCTCCCCCGGACAGGATGAAAAACTGTTTTTT.

With respect to this clone: The sample holds other DNA sequences that translate to the same CDR3. The chain combines TRBV29-1 with TRBJ2-2; 8 bases map to TRBD1. Trimming took 5 bases from V and 3 from J; bases not matched to a gene: 2. The CDR3 spans 13 residues. Germline V lookup: CDR1 SQVTM, CDR2 ANQGSEA. The CDR3 is CSVKTGDTGELFF. The CDR3 DNA follows: TGCAGCGTTAAGACAGGGGACACCGGGGAGCTGTTTTTT.

The V and J genes are TRBV7-8 and TRBJ2-7; D ambiguous. Trimming left V 3 bases short and J 0 bases short, with 9 bases between. The CDR3 has 14 residues. From germline, CDR1 is SGHVS and CDR2 FQNEAQ. CDR3 amino acids: CASSFFHRSYEQYF. The DNA for the CDR3 is TGTGCCAGCAGCTTCTTCCACCGCTCCTACGAGCAGTACTTC. The variable domain in full, completed from reference TRBV7-8 and TRBJ2-7, reads GAGVSQSPRYKVAKRGQDVALRCDPISGHVSLFWYQQALGQGPEFLTYFQNEAQLDKSGLPSDRFFAERPEGSVSTLKIQRTQQEDSAVYLCASSFFHRSYEQYFGPGTRLTVT.

This clone was observed once. The chain couples TRBV7-2 to TRBJ1-1; no definite D call. V lost 0 bases, J lost 4 bases, and 9 bases lay in between. There are 14 residues in the CDR3. Germline loops: CDR1 SGHTA, CDR2 FQGNSA. The CDR3 loop reads CASSLAGGVTEAFF. DNA of the CDR3: TGTGCCAGCAGCTTAGCAGGTGGGGTCACTGAAGCTTTCTTT.

The genes are TRBV7-2 and TRBJ2-2; the match to TRBD1 covers 9 bases. CDR3 length: 14 amino acids. V lost 6 bases to trimming and J lost 4 bases; unmatched junction nucleotides: 3. The germline V gene encodes CDR1 SGHTA and CDR2 FQGNSA. CDR3 bases: TGTGCCAGCAGGGACAGGGGCGGCACCGGGGAGCTGTTTTTT. Translation: CASRDRGGTGELFF.

Details on this clone: One end of the junction does not line up with germline, which may come from a read error. The chain employs TRBV4-1 and TRBJ2-7, with D unresolved. Germline values: CDR1 MGHRA, CDR2 YSYEKL. CDR3 length: 14 amino acids. The CDR3 DNA follows: TGCGCCAGCAGCCCGCAAAGAGTTGGAGTGGTGGTGCACTTC. This gives the protein CASSPQRVGVVVHF.

The gene calls are TRBV14 and TRBJ1-6; the D is unclear. The CDR3 totals 16 residues. CDR1 and CDR2 from the germline V gene are SGHDN and FVKESK. The ends were cut back, 1 base at V and 8 bases at J, with 15 bases in the middle. CDR3 coding DNA: TGTGCCAGCAGCCAAGTTCGGCCCCAAGGCTATTCACCCCTCCACTTT. Its translation: CASSQVRPQGYSPLHF.

The V and J genes are TRBV28 and TRBJ2-3, with 8 bases identical to TRBD2. Per the germline V gene, CDR1 is MDHEN and CDR2 is SYDVKM. J was trimmed by 3 bases and V by 4 bases; bases with no gene match: 3. CDR3 length: 14 residues. CDR3 sequence (DNA): TGTGCCAGCAGTTATCGGGGGGGAACAGATACGCAGTATTTT. Translation gives CASSYRGGTDTQYF.

This chain connects TRBV10-3 to TRBJ2-4; D not resolved. The CDR3 length is 15 residues. The germline V gene encodes CDR1 ENHRY and CDR2 SYGVKD. Trimming left V 6 bases short and J 0 bases short, with 12 bases between. The CDR3 loop is CAISLIEVAKNIQYF. The CDR3 nucleotides are TGTGCCATCAGCCTAATTGAGGTAGCCAAAAACATTCAGTACTTC.

Here the CDR3 DNA reads TGTGCCAGCTCACCACCCCTCAGGGACAAACTGTTTTTT. Translation: CASSPPLRDKLFF. This rearrangement joins TRBV18 to TRBJ1-4, with D tentatively TRBD1 (5 bases). From germline, CDR1 is KGHSH and CDR2 LQKENI. The CDR3 is 13 amino acids. Trimming took 0 bases from V and 11 from J, leaving 10 bases between them.

This chain connects TRBV30 to TRBJ2-7, with D hard to call. Germline CDR1 GTSNPN, CDR2 SVGIG (reference sequence). Trimming cost V 3 bases and J 5 bases, with 11 bases left between them. The CDR3 loop spans 12 amino acids. CDR3 sequence (DNA): TGTGCCTGGAGCTCCGGCGGCCACGAGCAGTACTTC. Translated, it gives CAWSSGGHEQYF.

V gene TRBV18 combines with J gene TRBJ1-2; D is unclear. The V gene's germline CDR1 is KGHSH and CDR2 LQKENI. V was clipped by 3 bases and J by 0 bases, with 11 bases between them. The CDR3 length is 15 residues. CDR3 nucleotide sequence: TGTGCCAGCTCACCCACAAACGAGGCTAACTATGGCTACACCTTC. Encoded protein: CASSPTNEANYGYTF. Supplemented by reference TRBV18 and TRBJ1-2, the full variable domain reads NAGVMQNPRHLVRRRGQEARLRCSPMKGHSHVYWYRQLPEEGLKFMVYLQKENIIDESGMPKERFSAEFPKEGPSILRIQQVVRGDSAAYFCASSPTNEANYGYTFGSGTRLTVV.

The chain uses TRBV5-1 and TRBJ2-7; no clear D. In germline, CDR1 is SGHRS, CDR2 YFSETQ. Between the trimmed V and J ends, which lost 5 bases and 0 bases, there was a span of 12 bases. The CDR3 sequence is 14 residues long. Here the CDR3 reads CASRNQATSYEQYF. In DNA form, the CDR3 reads TGCGCCAGCAGGAACCAGGCTACCTCCTACGAGCAGTACTTC.